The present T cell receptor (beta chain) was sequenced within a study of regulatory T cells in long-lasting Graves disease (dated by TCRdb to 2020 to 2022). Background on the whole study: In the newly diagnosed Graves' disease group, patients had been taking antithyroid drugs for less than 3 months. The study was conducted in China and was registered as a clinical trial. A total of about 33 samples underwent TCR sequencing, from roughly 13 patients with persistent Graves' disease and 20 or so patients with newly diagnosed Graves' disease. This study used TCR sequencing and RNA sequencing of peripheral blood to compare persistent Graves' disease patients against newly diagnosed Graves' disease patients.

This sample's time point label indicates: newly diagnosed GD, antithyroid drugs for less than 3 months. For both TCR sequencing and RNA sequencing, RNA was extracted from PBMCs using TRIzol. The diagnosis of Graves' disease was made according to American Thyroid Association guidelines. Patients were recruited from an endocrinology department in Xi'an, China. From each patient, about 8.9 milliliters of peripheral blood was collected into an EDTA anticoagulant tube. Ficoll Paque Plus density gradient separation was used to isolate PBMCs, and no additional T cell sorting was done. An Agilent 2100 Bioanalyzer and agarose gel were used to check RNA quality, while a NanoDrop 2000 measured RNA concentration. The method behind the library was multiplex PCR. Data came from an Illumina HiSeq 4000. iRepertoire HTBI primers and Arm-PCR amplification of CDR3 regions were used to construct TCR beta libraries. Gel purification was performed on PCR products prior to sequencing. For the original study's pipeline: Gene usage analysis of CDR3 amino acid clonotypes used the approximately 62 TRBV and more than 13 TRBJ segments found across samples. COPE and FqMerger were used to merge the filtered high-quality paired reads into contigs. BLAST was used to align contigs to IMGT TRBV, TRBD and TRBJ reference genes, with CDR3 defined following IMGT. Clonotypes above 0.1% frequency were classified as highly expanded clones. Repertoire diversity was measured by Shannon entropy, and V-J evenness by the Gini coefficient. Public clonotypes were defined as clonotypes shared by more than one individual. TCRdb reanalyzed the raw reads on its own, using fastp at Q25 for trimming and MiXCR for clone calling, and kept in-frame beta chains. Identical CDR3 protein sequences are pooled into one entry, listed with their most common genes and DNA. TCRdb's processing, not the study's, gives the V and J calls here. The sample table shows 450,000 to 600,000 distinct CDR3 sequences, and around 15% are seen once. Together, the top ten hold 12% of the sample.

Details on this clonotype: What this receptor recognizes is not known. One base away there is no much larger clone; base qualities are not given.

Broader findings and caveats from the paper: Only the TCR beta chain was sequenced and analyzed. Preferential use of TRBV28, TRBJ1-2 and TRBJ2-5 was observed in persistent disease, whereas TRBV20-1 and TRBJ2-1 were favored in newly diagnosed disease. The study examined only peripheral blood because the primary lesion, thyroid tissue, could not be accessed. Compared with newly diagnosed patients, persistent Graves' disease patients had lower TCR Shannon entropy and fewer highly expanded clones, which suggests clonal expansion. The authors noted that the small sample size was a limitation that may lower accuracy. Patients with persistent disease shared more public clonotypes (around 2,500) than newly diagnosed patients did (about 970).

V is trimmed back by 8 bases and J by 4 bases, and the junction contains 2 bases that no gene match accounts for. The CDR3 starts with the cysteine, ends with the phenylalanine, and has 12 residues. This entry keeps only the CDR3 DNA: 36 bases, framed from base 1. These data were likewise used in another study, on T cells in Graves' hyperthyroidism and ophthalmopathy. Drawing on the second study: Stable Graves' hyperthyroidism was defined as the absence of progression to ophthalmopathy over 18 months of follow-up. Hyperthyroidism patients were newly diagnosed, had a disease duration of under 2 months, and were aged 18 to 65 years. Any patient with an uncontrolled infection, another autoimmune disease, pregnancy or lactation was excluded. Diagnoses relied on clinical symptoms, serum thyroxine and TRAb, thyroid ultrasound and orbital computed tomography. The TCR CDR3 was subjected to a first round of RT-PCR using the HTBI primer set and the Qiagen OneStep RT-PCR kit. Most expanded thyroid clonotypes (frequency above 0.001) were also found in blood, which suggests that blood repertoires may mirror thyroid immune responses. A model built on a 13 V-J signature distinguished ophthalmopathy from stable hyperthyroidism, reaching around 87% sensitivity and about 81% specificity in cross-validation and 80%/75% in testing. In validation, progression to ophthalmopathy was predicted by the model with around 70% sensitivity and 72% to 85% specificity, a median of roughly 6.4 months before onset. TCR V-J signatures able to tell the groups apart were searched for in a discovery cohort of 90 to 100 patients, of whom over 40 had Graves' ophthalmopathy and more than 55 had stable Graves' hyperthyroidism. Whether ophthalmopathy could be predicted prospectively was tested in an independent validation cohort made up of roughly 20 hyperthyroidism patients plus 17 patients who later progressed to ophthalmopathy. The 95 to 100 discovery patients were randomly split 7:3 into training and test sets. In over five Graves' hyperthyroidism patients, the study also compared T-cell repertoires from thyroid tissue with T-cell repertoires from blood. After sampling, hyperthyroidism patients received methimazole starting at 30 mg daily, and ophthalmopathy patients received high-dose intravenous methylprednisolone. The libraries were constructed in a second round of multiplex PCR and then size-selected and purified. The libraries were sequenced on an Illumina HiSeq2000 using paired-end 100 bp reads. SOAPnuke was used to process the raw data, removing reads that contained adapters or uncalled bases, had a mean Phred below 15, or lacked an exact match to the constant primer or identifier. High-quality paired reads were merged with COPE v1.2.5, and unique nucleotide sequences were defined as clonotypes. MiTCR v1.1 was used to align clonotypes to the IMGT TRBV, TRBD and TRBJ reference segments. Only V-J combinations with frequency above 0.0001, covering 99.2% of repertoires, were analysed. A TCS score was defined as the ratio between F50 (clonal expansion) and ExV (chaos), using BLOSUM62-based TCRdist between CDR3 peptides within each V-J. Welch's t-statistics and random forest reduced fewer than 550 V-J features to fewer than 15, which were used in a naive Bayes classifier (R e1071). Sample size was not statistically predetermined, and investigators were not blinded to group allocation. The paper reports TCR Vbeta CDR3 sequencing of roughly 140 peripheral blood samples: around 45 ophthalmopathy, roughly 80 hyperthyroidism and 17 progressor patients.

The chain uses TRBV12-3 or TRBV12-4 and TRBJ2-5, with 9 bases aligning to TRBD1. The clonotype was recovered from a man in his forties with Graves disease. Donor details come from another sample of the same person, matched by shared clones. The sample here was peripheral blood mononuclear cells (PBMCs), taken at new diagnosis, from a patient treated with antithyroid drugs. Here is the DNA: TGTGCCAGCGGGACAGGGACAGAGACCCAGTACTTC. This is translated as CASGTGTETQYF.